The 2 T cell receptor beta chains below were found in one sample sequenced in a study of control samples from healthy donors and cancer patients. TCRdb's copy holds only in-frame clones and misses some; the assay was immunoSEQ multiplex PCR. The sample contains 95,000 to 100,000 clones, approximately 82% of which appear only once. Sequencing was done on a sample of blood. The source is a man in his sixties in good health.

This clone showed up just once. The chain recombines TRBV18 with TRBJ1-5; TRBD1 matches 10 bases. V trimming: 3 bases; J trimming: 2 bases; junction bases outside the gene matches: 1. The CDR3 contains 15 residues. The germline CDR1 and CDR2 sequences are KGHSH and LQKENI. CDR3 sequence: CASSPGQGRNQPQHF. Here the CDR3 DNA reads TGTGCCAGCTCACCGGGACAGGGGCGCAATCAGCCCCAGCATTTT.

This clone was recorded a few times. The CDR3 here is CASSPPISDRGQIGSGANVLTF. CDR3 nucleotide sequence: TGTGCCAGCTCACCACCGATTTCCGACAGGGGGCAGATAGGATCTGGGGCCAACGTCCTGACTTTC. The genes are TRBV18 and TRBJ2-6, with TRBD1 matching 10 bases. The CDR3 totals 22 residues. Trimming took 0 bases from V and 1 from J; bases not matched to a gene: 15. The V gene's germline CDR1 is KGHSH and CDR2 LQKENI.